This T cell receptor beta chain was captured in a study of T cells in Graves' hyperthyroidism and ophthalmopathy. The overall study: Before any treatment, at initial diagnosis, peripheral blood was collected.

Overall study results and limits: Using 13 V-J features, a model discriminated ophthalmopathy from stable hyperthyroidism. The model forecast ophthalmopathy, anticipating it by a median about 7 months before onset.

Amplified TCR beta CDR3 regions came from RNA transcripts. A set of HTBI primers served as the primers for a first-round RT-PCR of the TCR CDR3. TCRdb reanalysed the multiplex PCR reads using MiXCR and keeps one entry per CDR3 protein. The sample records approximately 210,000 distinct CDR3 sequences, over 15% being singletons. A lack of ophthalmopathy progression within 18 months defined stable Graves' hyperthyroidism. About this clonotype: What it binds is unknown.

This clonotype was sampled from a man aged 50-59 years with Graves' hyperthyroidism. Sequenced input: blood.

CDR3 nucleotide sequence: TGTGCCAGCTCACCACCGGGTAGCGGGTACAACACAGATACGCAGTATTTT. Amino acid sequence: CASSPPGSGYNTDTQYF. This chain uses TRBV18 with TRBJ2-3; TRBD2 matches at 7 bases. V was pared by 0 bases and J by 2 bases, with 8 bases of the junction left unmatched. There are 17 residues in the CDR3. Germline CDR1 KGHSH, CDR2 LQKENI.